The 6 T cell receptor beta chains reported below all come from one sample, sequenced in a study of identical twins. TCRdb reanalysed the 5' RACE reads using MiXCR and keeps one entry per CDR3 protein. This sample has approximately 500,000 distinct CDR3 sequences, with less than 25% found just once. These data also featured in a second study, about T cells expressing NK-cell markers.

The sequencing sample was made of CD4+ T cells sorted from blood. These receptors were obtained from a woman younger than 30 in good health.

In this sample, this clonotype turned up a few times. The chain is built from TRBV20-1 and TRBJ1-2; no definite D call. Germline V lookup: CDR1 DFQATT, CDR2 SNEGSKA (reference sequence). This CDR3 has 10 residues. V dropped 3 bases and J dropped 8 bases, with 7 bases sitting between them. Written as DNA, the CDR3 is TGCAGTGCTAGTTTTAGCGGCTACACCTTC. As protein: CSASFSGYTF.

This clonotype occurred many times. The rearrangement joins TRBV29-1 to TRBJ2-3; D gene uncertain. Germline CDR1 and CDR2: SQVTM and ANQGSEA. Trimming left V 4 bases short and J 5 bases short, with 4 bases between. This CDR3 contains 10 residues. The CDR3 sequence is CSVAGDTQYF. The DNA of the CDR3 is TGCAGCGTTGCAGGAGATACGCAGTATTTT.

This chain joins TRBV7-9 and TRBJ2-5; possible D gene TRBD1, 5 bases. Germline V gives CDR1 SEHNR, CDR2 FQNEAQ (reference sequence). The CDR3 runs 12 residues. With 9 bases removed from V and 1 base from J, the gap between germline ends came to 9 bases. The CDR3 DNA reads as TGTGCCAGGGGGCCTATCCAAGAGACCCAGTACTTC. Translation: CARGPIQETQYF.

The V gene is TRBV12-3 or TRBV12-4, the J gene TRBJ2-5; D not certain. V lost 5 bases and J lost 10, with 17 bases in between. The CDR3 contains 13 residues. CDR3 sequence (DNA): TGTGCCAGCAGTCCGCGCGTCCGAGTTAACCAGTACTTC. Its translation is CASSPRVRVNQYF.

V is TRBV12-3 or TRBV12-4 and J is TRBJ2-7; a possible D gene is TRBD2 (6 bases). V dropped 3 bases and J dropped 2 bases, with 8 bases sitting between them. The CDR3 sequence is 13 residues long. The CDR3: CASSFAGPYEQYF. The CDR3 coding sequence is TGTGCCAGCAGTTTTGCGGGACCCTACGAGCAGTACTTC.

The rearrangement links TRBV6-1 to TRBJ2-1; the match to TRBD1 covers 9 bases. This CDR3 has 15 residues. The V and J ends lost 6 bases and 2 bases, in that order; junction bases with no gene match: 5. Germline V CDR1 and CDR2: MNHNS, SASEGT. This chain's CDR3 is CASRPRDRAYNEQFF. The CDR3 nucleotides read TGTGCCAGCAGACCCCGGGACAGGGCCTACAATGAGCAGTTCTTC.